This TCR beta chain was documented in a study of blood T cell repertoires in COVID-19. About the study: In each case, the material was cDNA or gDNA derived from T cells, B-cell-depleted T cells, or PBMCs.

Those enrolled, adults aged 18 to 89 years, came from roughly 22 US areas. Which cohort a participant joined came from the clinical history participants gave. The data were produced by immunoSEQ multiplex PCR, yet TCRdb's version contains in-frame clones alone and is incomplete. The table records about 220,000 clones, 84% of them present only once. The germline gives CDR1 SGHRS, CDR2 YFSETQ. The CDR3 runs 16 residues. V gave up 0 bases and J gave up 0 bases, with 9 bases separating them. The sequence was collected from a middle-aged woman who had recovered from COVID-19. V usage is TRBV5-1 and J usage is TRBJ2-2, with D unresolved. Sequencing input: PBMCs or T cells enriched from blood (not recorded which). CDR3: CASSLEPNANTGELFF. CDR3 DNA sequence: TGCGCCAGCAGCTTGGAGCCAAACGCGAACACCGGGGAGCTGTTTTTT.